These T cell receptor beta chains were read from a single sample in a study of cytomegalovirus exposure and HLA in healthy donors. Assay used: immunoSEQ multiplex PCR; TCRdb lists only in-frame clones, some missing. The table lists 200,000 or so clones, about 77% of them singletons. Sequenced: PBMCs. These receptor sequences come from a woman in her twenties or thirties in good health and CMV-seropositive. Both conserved end residues are part of each CDR3. The D gene is left open where the match is weak. Rows give clone size only sometimes, using once, few, many, or a class for an expanded clone.

d_call j_call v_call clone_size cdr3_aa cdr3_nt
TRBD1 TRBJ2-5 TRBV25-1 . CASSQQGGQETQYF TGTGCCAGCAGCCAACAGGGGGGACAGGAGACCCAGTACTTC
. TRBJ1-1 TRBV5-4 . CASRLGVQTNAEAFF TGTGCCAGCAGACTCGGGGTGCAGACGAACGCTGAAGCTTTCTTT
. TRBJ2-3 TRBV18 . CASSTLGRGYSTDTQYF TGTGCCAGCTCTACCCTCGGCCGGGGGTACAGCACAGATACGCAGTATTTT
TRBD2 TRBJ2-1 TRBV6-5 few CASGRENEQFF TGTGCCAGTGGGAGGGAGAATGAGCAGTTCTTC
. TRBJ2-2 TRBV13 . CAGSLGVSANTGELFF TGTGCCGGCAGCTTAGGGGTGAGCGCGAACACCGGGGAGCTGTTTTTT
TRBD1 TRBJ1-2 TRBV4-3 . CASSQKGTGEGNNYGYTF TGCGCCAGCAGCCAGAAGGGGACAGGGGAAGGGAATAACTATGGCTACACCTTC
. TRBJ2-3 TRBV2 . CASMGGGGPGIDTQYF TGTGCCAGCATGGGGGGCGGGGGCCCAGGTATTGATACGCAGTATTTT
. TRBJ2-5 TRBV27 . CASWRPQETQYF TGTGCCAGCTGGCGGCCACAAGAGACCCAGTACTTC
TRBD2 TRBJ2-7 TRBV2 . CASSVSGTKFEQYF TGTGCCAGCAGTGTCTCCGGGACTAAATTCGAGCAGTACTTC
TRBD2 TRBJ2-7 TRBV10-1 . CASSTSGRALEQYF TGCGCCAGCTCCACCAGCGGGAGGGCCCTCGAGCAGTACTTC
TRBD2 TRBJ2-7 TRBV6-1 . CASSDHGLAGEQYF TGTGCCAGCAGTGACCATGGACTAGCAGGCGAGCAGTACTTC
. TRBJ2-7 TRBV27 once CASNSGGGSYEQYF TGTGCCAGCAACTCGGGGGGCGGGAGTTACGAGCAGTACTTC
. TRBJ1-2 TRBV13 . CASSLGQSTNYGYTF TGTGCCAGCAGCTTAGGACAGAGCACTAACTATGGCTACACCTTC
. TRBJ2-7 TRBV7-6 . CASSLSASGGSYEQYF TGTGCCAGCAGCTTAAGCGCGAGCGGTGGATCCTACGAGCAGTACTTC
TRBD1 TRBJ1-6 TRBV5-6 . CASSRGTGVQSPLHF TGTGCCAGCAGCCGTGGGACAGGGGTACAATCACCCCTCCACTTT
. TRBJ2-3 TRBV27 . CASRPQWPDTQYF TGTGCCAGCAGGCCCCAGTGGCCAGATACGCAGTATTTT
. TRBJ2-7 TRBV2 . CASSASGYEQYF TGTGCCAGCAGTGCTTCGGGTTACGAGCAGTACTTC
TRBD2 TRBJ2-2 TRBV2 . CASTSLAGGLTGELFF TGTGCCAGCACTTCACTAGCGGGGGGGCTAACCGGGGAGCTGTTTTTT
TRBD1 TRBJ2-7 TRBV10-1 . CASSESAGTGDPYEQYF TGCGCCAGCAGTGAGTCCGCCGGGACAGGGGATCCCTACGAGCAGTACTTC
. TRBJ2-1 TRBV9 once CASSVAASWSEQFF TGTGCCAGCAGCGTAGCGGCTAGTTGGAGTGAGCAGTTCTTC
TRBD1 TRBJ1-3 TRBV15 . CATRDDRAYSGNTIYF TGTGCCACCAGAGACGACAGGGCGTACTCTGGAAACACCATATATTTT
TRBD1 TRBJ1-3 TRBV28 . CASSSQGGRNTIYF TGTGCCAGCAGTTCTCAGGGGGGAAGAAACACCATATATTTT
TRBD2 TRBJ2-7 TRBV5-8 once CASSLGVGRTYEQYF TGTGCCAGCAGCTTGGGGGTCGGGAGGACCTACGAGCAGTACTTC
. TRBJ1-5 TRBV6-1 . CASSEAKAGNQPQHF TGTGCCAGCAGTGAAGCAAAGGCGGGCAATCAGCCCCAGCATTTT
. TRBJ2-7 TRBV19 . CASSIPEEPSYEQYF TGTGCCAGTAGTATACCAGAAGAACCTTCCTACGAGCAGTACTTC
TRBD1 TRBJ1-2 TRBV2 . CASSEAGQGFYGYTF TGTGCCAGCAGTGAAGCGGGACAGGGATTTTATGGCTACACCTTC
. TRBJ2-3 TRBV5-6 . CASSVAGGAGDTQYF TGTGCCAGCAGCGTTGCTGGGGGGGCGGGTGATACGCAGTATTTT
TRBD1 TRBJ2-7 TRBV2 . CASSSDRQGGYEQYF TGTGCCAGCAGTTCCGACAGACAGGGTGGATACGAGCAGTACTTC
TRBD1 TRBJ2-6 TRBV5-4 few CASSLNRGSGANVLTF TGTGCCAGCAGCTTGAACAGGGGGTCTGGGGCCAACGTCCTGACTTTC
. TRBJ2-3 TRBV6-1 few CASKRRSTDTQYF TGTGCCAGCAAGCGGAGATCCACAGATACGCAGTATTTT
. TRBJ1-5 TRBV28 few CASSFPVGARNQPQHF TGTGCCAGCAGTTTCCCGGTGGGGGCGCGTAACCAGCCCCAGCATTTT
. TRBJ1-2 TRBV4-3 . CASSQDSWYGMTGYTF TGCGCCAGCAGCCAAGATTCGTGGTACGGTATGACAGGCTACACCTTC
TRBD1 TRBJ2-3 TRBV27 . CASRRAGTGEYGVDTQYF TGTGCCAGCAGAAGGGCCGGGACAGGGGAGTATGGTGTTGATACGCAGTATTTT
. TRBJ1-5 TRBV5-6 . CASSLYLLLGNQPQHF TGTGCCAGCAGCTTGTATTTACTTTTAGGCAATCAGCCCCAGCATTTT
TRBD1 TRBJ2-7 TRBV19 . CASSLTGTGGEQYF TGTGCCAGTAGCCTAACTGGGACAGGGGGGGAGCAGTACTTC
TRBD2 TRBJ2-3 TRBV5-1 once CASSLTLAGAGDTQYF TGCGCCAGCAGCCTAACCTTAGCGGGAGCGGGTGATACGCAGTATTTT
TRBD1 TRBJ1-2 TRBV5-6 . CASSFGDRANYGYTF TGTGCCAGCAGCTTCGGGGACAGGGCCAACTATGGCTACACCTTC
. TRBJ1-2 TRBV28 . CASRLIRRGYSGYTF TGTGCCAGCAGACTCATCAGGCGGGGCTATTCTGGCTACACCTTC
. TRBJ2-2 TRBV15 . CATGDHLNTGELFF TGTGCCACCGGAGACCACCTGAACACCGGGGAGCTGTTTTTT
. TRBJ1-6 TRBV19 . CASRNGPRFTNSPLHF TGTGCCAGTAGAAACGGTCCTCGTTTTACTAATTCACCCCTCCACTTT
TRBD2 TRBJ2-7 TRBV7-2 . CASSLFAGGSLYEQYF TGTGCCAGCAGCTTATTCGCCGGCGGGAGTCTCTACGAGCAGTACTTC
. TRBJ2-7 TRBV6-5 . CASSYRTPNGEQYF TGTGCCAGCAGTTACCGAACTCCGAACGGGGAGCAGTACTTC
TRBD1 TRBJ2-1 TRBV4-3 . CASGGTGGINEQFF TGCGCCAGCGGAGGGACAGGGGGCATCAATGAGCAGTTCTTC
. TRBJ1-2 TRBV6-5 . CASSRGSNYGYTF TGTGCCAGCAGTAGGGGGAGTAACTATGGCTACACCTTC
. TRBJ1-1 TRBV20-1 . CSATYTEAFF TGCAGTGCTACCTACACTGAAGCTTTCTTT
TRBD2 TRBJ2-1 TRBV29-1 few CSVAARGAYNEQFF TGCAGCGTTGCGGCGCGGGGGGCCTACAATGAGCAGTTCTTC
. TRBJ1-5 TRBV19 . CASSPTPESPQHF TGTGCCAGTAGTCCGACTCCCGAATCGCCCCAGCATTTT
. TRBJ2-2 TRBV20-1 . CSASFRELFF TGCAGTGCAAGCTTTAGGGAGCTGTTTTTT
. TRBJ2-3 TRBV28 . CASSRNSGHTDTQYF TGTGCCAGCAGTCGTAATAGCGGACACACAGATACGCAGTATTTT